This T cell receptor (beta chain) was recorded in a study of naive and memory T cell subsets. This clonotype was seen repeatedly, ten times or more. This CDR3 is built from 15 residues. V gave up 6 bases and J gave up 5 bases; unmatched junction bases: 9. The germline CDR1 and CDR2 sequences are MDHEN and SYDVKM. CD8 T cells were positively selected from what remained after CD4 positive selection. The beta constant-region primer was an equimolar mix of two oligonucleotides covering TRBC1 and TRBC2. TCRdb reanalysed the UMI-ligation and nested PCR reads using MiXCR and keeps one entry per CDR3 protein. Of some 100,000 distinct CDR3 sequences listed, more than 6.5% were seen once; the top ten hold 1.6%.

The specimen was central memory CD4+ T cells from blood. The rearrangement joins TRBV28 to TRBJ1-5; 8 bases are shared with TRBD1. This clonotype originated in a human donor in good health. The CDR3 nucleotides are TGTGCCAGCAGGCCAACAGGGGGTCCCTATCAGCCCCAGCATTTT. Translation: CASRPTGGPYQPQHF. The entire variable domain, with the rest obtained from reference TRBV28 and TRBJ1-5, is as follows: DVKVTQSSRYLVKRTGEKVFLECVQDMDHENMFWYRQDPGLGLRLIYFSYDVKMKEKGDIPEGYSVSREKKERFSLILESASTNQTSMYLCASRPTGGPYQPQHFGDGTRLSIL.